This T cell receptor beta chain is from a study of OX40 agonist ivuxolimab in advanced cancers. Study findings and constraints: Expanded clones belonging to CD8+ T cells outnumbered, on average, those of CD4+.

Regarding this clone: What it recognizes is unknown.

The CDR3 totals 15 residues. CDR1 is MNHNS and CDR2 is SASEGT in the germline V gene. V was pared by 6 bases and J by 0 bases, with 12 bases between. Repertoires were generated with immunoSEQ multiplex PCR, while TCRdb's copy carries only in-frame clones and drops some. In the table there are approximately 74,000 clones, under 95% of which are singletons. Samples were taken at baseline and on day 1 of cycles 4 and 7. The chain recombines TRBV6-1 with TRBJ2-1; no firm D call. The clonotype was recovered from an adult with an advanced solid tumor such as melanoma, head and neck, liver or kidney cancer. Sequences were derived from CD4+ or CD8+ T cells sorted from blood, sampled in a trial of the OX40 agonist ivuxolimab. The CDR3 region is CASRFLGISYNEQFF. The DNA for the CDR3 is TGTGCCAGCAGATTCCTAGGGATCTCCTACAATGAGCAGTTCTTC.